A selection of T cell receptor beta chains follows, all from one sample in a study of T cells in Graves' hyperthyroidism and ophthalmopathy. One entry per CDR3 protein, called by TCRdb with MiXCR from the multiplex PCR reads. The table has roughly 180,000 distinct CDR3 sequences, over 15% seen once; the top ten hold 29%. The sample taken for sequencing was blood. The receptors come from a woman aged 45-65 years with Graves' hyperthyroidism. Both conserved end residues are part of each CDR3. A D gene is named only where the DNA matches it firmly. Clone size, where shown, is once, few, many, or a class for clones that have expanded.

V gene,clone size,J gene,D gene,CDR3 DNA,CDR3 protein
TRBV7-8,many,TRBJ1-3,.,TGTGCCAGCAGCTACCAATGGGGGGCCTCTGGAAACACCATATATTTT,CASSYQWGASGNTIYF
TRBV5-5,few,TRBJ2-5,TRBD2,TGTGCCAGCAGCTTAAAAGCGGGGATATTCCAAGAGACCCAGTACTTC,CASSLKAGIFQETQYF
TRBV6-1,many,TRBJ2-7,TRBD1,TGTGCCAGCAGATGGACAGGCTCCTACGAGCAGTACTTC,CASRWTGSYEQYF
TRBV7-9,.,TRBJ2-7,TRBD1,TGTGCCAGCAGCGCGTCAGGGGGCAATATGTACGAGCAGTACTTC,CASSASGGNMYEQYF
TRBV4-1,.,TRBJ2-3,TRBD2,TGCGCCAGCAGCCCTAAAAAGCGGGGGAACACAGATACGCAGTATTTT,CASSPKKRGNTDTQYF
TRBV19,few,TRBJ1-6,.,TGTGCCAGTATGGGGGGGGGGTCCTATAATTCACCCCTCCACTTT,CASMGGGSYNSPLHF
TRBV2,many,TRBJ2-4,TRBD1,TGTGCCAGCAGCCGGGACAGGGGGCGGCACATTCAGTACTTC,CASSRDRGRHIQYF
TRBV3-1,many,TRBJ2-3,TRBD2,TGTGCCAGCAGACCCTACGGGGGGGCGTCGGAGGATACGCAGTATTTT,CASRPYGGASEDTQYF
TRBV11-2,many,TRBJ1-1,.,TGTGCCAGCAGCCCTATTACAGGGAACACTGAAGCTTTCTTT,CASSPITGNTEAFF
TRBV14,many,TRBJ2-5,.,TGTGCCAGCAGTCTCACTAGAAACCATGAGACCCAGTACTTC,CASSLTRNHETQYF
TRBV7-3,many,TRBJ2-1,.,TGTGCCAGCAGCTCCCCCAACGATGAGCAGTTCTTC,CASSSPNDEQFF
TRBV5-8,many,TRBJ1-5,.,TGTGCCAGCAGCTTTGAAAGGGGAGGCCCCCAGCATTTT,CASSFERGGPQHF
TRBV11-2,many,TRBJ1-1,.,TGTGCCAGCAGCTCAGCCCGGGGGGGCGCAGGCTCTGAAGCTTTCTTT,CASSSARGGAGSEAFF
TRBV10-3,many,TRBJ2-1,.,TGTGCCATCAGTGAGCCGGGGGGCAAAACTCAGTTCTTC,CAISEPGGKTQFF